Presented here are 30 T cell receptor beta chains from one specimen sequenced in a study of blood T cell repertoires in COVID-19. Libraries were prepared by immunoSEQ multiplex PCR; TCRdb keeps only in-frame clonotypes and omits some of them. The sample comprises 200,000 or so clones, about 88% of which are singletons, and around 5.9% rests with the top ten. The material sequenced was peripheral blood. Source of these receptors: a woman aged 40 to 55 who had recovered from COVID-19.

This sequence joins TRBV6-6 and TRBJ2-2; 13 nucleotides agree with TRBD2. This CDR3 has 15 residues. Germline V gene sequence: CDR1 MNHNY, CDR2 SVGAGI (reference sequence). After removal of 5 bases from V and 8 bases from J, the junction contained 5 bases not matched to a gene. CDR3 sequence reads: CASSGLAGVGGELFF. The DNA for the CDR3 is TGTGCCAGCAGTGGACTAGCGGGAGTTGGTGGGGAGCTGTTTTTT.

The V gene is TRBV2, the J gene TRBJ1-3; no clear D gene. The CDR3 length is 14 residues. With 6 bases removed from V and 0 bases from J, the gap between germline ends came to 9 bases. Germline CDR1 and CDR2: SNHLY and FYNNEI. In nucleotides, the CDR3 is TGTGCCAGCAGCGACATGTTCTCTGGAAACACCATATATTTT. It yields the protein CASSDMFSGNTIYF.

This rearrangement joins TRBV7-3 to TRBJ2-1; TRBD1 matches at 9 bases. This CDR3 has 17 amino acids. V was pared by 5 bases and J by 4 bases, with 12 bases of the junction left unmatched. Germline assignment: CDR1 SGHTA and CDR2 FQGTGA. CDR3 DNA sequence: TGTGCCAGCAGCCTTAATCTTCTTGACAGGGGGTACAATGAGCAGTTCTTC. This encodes CASSLNLLDRGYNEQFF. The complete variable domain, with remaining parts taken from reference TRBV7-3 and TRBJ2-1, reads GAGVSQTPSNKVTEKGKYVELRCDPISGHTALYWYRQSLGQGPEFLIYFQGTGAADDSGLPNDRFFAVRPEGSVSTLKIQRTERGDSAVYLCASSLNLLDRGYNEQFFGPGTRLTVL.

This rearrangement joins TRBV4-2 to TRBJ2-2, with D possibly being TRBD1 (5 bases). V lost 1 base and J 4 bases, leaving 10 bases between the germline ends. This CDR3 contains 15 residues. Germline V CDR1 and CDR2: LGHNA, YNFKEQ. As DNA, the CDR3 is TGTGCCAGCAGCCAAGTCACAGGAGCCACCGGGGAGCTGTTTTTT. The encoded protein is CASSQVTGATGELFF.

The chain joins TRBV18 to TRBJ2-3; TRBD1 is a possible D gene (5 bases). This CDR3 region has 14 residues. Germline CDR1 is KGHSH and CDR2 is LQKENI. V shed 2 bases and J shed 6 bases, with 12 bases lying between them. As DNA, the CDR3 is TGTGCCAGCTCACCAGTCAGGGATACGGATACGCAGTATTTT. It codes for CASSPVRDTDTQYF.

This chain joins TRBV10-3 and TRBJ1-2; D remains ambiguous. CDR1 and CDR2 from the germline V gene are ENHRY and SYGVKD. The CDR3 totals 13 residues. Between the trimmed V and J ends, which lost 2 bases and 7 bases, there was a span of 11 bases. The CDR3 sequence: CAISEAARGGYTF. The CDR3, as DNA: TGTGCCATCAGTGAGGCGGCTAGAGGTGGCTACACCTTC.

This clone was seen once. CDR3 protein: CASSLGQPNEQFF. CDR3 DNA sequence: TGTGCCAGCAGTTTGGGGCAACCCAATGAGCAGTTCTTC. J is TRBJ2-1 and V is TRBV28; D perhaps matches TRBD1 (5 bases). V was trimmed by 3 bases and J by 6 bases, leaving 9 bases between them. The CDR3 is 13 amino acids. CDR1 is MDHEN, CDR2 SYDVKM, per germline.

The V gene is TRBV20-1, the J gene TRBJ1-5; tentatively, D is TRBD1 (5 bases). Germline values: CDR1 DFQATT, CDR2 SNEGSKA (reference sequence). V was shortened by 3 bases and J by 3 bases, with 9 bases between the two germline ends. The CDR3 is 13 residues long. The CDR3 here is CSASMDINQPQHF. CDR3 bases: TGCAGTGCTAGTATGGACATCAATCAGCCCCAGCATTTT.

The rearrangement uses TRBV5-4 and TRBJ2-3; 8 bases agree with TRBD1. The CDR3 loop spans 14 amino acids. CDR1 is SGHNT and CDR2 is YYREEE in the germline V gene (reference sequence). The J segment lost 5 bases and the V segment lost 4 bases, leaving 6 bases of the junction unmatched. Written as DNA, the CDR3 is TGTGCCAGCAGCCGGGACAGGCTTGGAGATACGCAGTATTTT. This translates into CASSRDRLGDTQYF.

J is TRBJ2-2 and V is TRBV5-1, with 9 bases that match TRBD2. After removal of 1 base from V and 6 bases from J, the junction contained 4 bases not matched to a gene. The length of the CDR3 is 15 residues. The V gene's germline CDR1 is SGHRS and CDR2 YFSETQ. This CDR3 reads CASSLNSGSSGELFF. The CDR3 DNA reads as TGCGCCAGCAGCTTGAATAGCGGGAGTTCCGGGGAGCTGTTTTTT.

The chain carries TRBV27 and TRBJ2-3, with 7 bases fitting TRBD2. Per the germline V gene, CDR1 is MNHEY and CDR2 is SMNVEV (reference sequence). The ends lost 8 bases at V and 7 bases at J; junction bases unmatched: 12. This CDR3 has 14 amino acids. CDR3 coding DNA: TGTGCCAGCGGTGGACTAGTCGGGGCCTATACGCAGTATTTT. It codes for CASGGLVGAYTQYF.

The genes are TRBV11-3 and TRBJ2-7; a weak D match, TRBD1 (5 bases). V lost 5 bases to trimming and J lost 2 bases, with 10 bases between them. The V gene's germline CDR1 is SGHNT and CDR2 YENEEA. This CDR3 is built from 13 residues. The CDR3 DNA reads TGTGCCAGCAGCGCCGCAGGGACCTACGAGCAGTACTTC. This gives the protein CASSAAGTYEQYF.

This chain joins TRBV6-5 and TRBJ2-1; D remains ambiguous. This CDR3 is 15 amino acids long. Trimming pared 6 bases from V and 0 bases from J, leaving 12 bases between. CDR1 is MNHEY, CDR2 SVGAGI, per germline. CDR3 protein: CASRRAPISYNEQFF. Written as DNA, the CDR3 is TGTGCCAGCAGACGCGCACCTATCTCCTACAATGAGCAGTTCTTC.

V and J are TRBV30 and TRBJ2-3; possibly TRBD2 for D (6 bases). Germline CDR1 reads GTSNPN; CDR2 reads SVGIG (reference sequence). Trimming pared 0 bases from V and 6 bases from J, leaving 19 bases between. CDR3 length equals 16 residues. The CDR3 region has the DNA TGTGCCTGGAGTGTACGGGCGGGGTCCCCCCCCGATACGCAGTATTTT. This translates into CAWSVRAGSPPDTQYF.

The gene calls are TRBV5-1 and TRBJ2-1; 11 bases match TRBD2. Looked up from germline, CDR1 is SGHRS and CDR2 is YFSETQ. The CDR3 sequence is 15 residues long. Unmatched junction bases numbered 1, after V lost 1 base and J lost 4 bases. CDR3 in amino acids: CASSLPSGRYNEQFF. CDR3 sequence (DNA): TGCGCCAGCAGCTTGCCTAGCGGGAGGTACAATGAGCAGTTCTTC.

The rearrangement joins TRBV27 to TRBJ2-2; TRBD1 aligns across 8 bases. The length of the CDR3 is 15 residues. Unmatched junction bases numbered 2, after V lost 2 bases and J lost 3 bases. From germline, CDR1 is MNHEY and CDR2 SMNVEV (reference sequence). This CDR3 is CASSLQTGDTGELFF. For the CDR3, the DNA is TGTGCCAGCAGTTTACAGACAGGGGACACCGGGGAGCTGTTTTTT.

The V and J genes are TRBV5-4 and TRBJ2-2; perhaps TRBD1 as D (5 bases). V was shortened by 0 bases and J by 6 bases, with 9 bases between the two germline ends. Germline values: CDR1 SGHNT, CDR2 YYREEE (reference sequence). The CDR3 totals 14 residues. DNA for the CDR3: TGTGCCAGCAGCTTGGTGCAGGGCGCCGGGGAGCTGTTTTTT. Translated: CASSLVQGAGELFF. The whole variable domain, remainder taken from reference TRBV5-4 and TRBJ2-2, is ETGVTQSPTHLIKTRGQQVTLRCSSQSGHNTVSWYQQALGQGPQFIFQYYREEENGRGNFPPRFSGLQFPNYSSELNVNALELDDSALYLCASSLVQGAGELFFGEGSRLTVL.

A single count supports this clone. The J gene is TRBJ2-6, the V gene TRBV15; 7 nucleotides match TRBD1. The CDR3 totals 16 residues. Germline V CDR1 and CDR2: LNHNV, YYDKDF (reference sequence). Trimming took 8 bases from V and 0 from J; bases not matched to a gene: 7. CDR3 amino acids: CATHRGLVSGANVLTF. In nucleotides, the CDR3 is TGTGCCACCCACAGGGGCTTAGTCTCTGGGGCCAACGTCCTGACTTTC.

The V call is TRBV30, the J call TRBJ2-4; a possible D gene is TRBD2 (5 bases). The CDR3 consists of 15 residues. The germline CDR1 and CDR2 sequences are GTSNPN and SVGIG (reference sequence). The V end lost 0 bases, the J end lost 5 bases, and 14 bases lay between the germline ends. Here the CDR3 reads CAWSVPRGRENIQYF. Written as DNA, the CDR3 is TGTGCCTGGAGTGTACCCCGCGGGCGGGAAAACATTCAGTACTTC.

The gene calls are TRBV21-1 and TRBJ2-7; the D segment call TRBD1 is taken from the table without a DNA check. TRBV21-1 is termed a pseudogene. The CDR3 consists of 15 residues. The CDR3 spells CAILTWDSFWNEQYF. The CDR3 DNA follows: TGTGCCATCCTAACCTGGGACAGTTTCTGGAACGAGCAGTACTTC.

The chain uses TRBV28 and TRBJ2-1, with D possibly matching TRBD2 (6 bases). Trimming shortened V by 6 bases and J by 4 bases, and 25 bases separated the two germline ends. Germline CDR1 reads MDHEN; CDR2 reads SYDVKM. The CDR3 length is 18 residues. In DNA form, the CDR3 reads TGTGCCAGCAGCCAGGTCGGGCACGGGAGAGACTATTACAATGAGCAGTTCTTC. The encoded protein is CASSQVGHGRDYYNEQFF.

Written as DNA, the CDR3 is TGTGCCAGCAGCCCGCAGGGGGGATATTTCGGGGAGCTGTTTTTT. The encoded protein is CASSPQGGYFGELFF. The chain has TRBV3-1 (or the pseudogene TRBV3-2) and TRBJ2-2; maybe TRBD1 (7 bases). V was cut by 4 bases and J by 7 bases, with 16 bases left in between. This CDR3 is built from 15 residues. The V gene's germline CDR1 is LGHDT and CDR2 YNNKEL (reference sequence).

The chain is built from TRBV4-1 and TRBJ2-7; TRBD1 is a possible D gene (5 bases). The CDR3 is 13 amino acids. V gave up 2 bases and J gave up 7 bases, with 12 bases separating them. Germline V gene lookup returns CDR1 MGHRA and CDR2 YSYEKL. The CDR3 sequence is CASSQQTWTEQYF. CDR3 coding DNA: TGCGCCAGCAGCCAACAGACCTGGACAGAGCAGTACTTC.

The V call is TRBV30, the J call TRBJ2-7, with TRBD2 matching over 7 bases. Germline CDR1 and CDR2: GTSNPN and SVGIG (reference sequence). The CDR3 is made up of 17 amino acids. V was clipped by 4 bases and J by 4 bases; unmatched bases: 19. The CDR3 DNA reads TGTGCCTGGAATCGGCCTCAGTCTAGCGGTGTAGATTACGAGCAGTACTTC. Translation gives CAWNRPQSSGVDYEQYF.

This chain's CDR3 is CAVGQDGELFF. The DNA for the CDR3 is TGTGCCGTCGGACAGGACGGGGAGCTGTTTTTT. V and J are TRBV12-3 or TRBV12-4 and TRBJ2-2; 7 nucleotides match TRBD1. The junction had 4 bases not matched to a gene; V was cut back by 11 bases and J by 7 bases. The CDR3 length is 11 residues.

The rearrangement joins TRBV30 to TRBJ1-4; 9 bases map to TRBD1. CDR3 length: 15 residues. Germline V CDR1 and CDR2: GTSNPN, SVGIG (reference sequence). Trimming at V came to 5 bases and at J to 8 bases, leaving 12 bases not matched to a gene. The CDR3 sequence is CAWAVTGGAAEKLFF. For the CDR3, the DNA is TGTGCCTGGGCGGTCACAGGGGGCGCCGCAGAAAAACTGTTTTTT. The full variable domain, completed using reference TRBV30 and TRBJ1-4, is SQTIHQWPATLVQPVGSPLSLECTVEGTSNPNLYWYRQAAGRGLQLLFYSVGIGQISSEVPQNLSASRPQDRQFILSSKKLLLSDSGFYLCAWAVTGGAAEKLFFGSGTQLSVL.

This CDR3 reads CASSPGDSLYGYTF. The CDR3, as DNA: TGTGCCAGCAGCCCCGGGGACAGCCTCTATGGCTACACCTTC. V gene TRBV5-4 combines with J gene TRBJ1-2; 7 bases are a match to TRBD1. V lost 4 bases to trimming and J lost 4 bases; unmatched junction nucleotides: 7. Germline assignment: CDR1 SGHNT and CDR2 YYREEE (reference sequence). This CDR3 has 14 amino acids.

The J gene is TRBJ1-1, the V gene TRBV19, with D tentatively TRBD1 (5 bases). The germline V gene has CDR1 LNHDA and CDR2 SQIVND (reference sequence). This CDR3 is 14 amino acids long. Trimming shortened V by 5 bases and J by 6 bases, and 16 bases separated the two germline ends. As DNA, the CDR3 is TGTGCCAGTAGTCCCTGGATGGAAGGGGCTGAAGCTTTCTTT. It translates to CASSPWMEGAEAFF.

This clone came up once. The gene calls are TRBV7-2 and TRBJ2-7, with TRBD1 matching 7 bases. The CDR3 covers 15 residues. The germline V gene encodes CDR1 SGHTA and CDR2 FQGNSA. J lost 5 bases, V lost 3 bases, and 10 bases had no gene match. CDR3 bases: TGTGCCAGCAGCTTGACCCAGGGGGAACTGGACGAGCAGTACTTC. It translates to CASSLTQGELDEQYF.

The CDR3 nucleotides are TGTGCCAGCAGCCCCAGCGGTCCGGGTAGTGAGCAGTTCTTC. Translating it yields CASSPSGPGSEQFF. The chain joins TRBV28 to TRBJ2-1; tentative D call: TRBD2 (5 bases). Between the trimmed V and J ends, which lost 6 bases and 9 bases, there was a span of 18 bases. This CDR3 is built from 14 residues. CDR1 and CDR2 (germline): MDHEN, SYDVKM.